One TCR beta chain is described in this entry. Germline V CDR1 and CDR2: MNHEY, SVGAGI. The ends were cut back, 2 bases at V and 8 bases at J, with 27 bases in the middle. This CDR3 has 18 residues. The entry originates in a study of T cell repertoires in cytomegalovirus infection. TCRdb analysed the reads with MiXCR anew, one entry per CDR3 protein. The table has some 440,000 distinct CDR3 sequences, about a third seen once. The sequenced sample was PBMCs. V gene TRBV6-5 combines with J gene TRBJ1-2, with a weak D call TRBD1 (6 bases). The source of this sequence is a human donor in good health (CMV status not recorded). Some clones in this sample may be carry-over from other donors' samples. The CDR3 DNA reads TGTGCCAGCAGTTACGCCTACGCGGCAGGGGCCGGAGTAGAGGGCTACACCTTC. Encoded protein: CASSYAYAAGAGVEGYTF.